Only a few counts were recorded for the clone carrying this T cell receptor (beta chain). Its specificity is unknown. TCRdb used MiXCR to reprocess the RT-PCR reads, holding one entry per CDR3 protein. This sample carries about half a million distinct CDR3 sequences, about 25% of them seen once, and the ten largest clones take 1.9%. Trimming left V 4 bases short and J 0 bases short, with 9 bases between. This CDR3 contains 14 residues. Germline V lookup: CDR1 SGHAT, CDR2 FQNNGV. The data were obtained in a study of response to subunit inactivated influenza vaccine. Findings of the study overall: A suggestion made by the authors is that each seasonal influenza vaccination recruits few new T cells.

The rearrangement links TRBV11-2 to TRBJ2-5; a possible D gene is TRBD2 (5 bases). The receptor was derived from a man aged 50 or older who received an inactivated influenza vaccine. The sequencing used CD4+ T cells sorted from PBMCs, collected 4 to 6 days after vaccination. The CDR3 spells CASSSLANQETQYF. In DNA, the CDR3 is TGTGCCAGCAGCTCCCTAGCTAACCAAGAGACCCAGTACTTC.